The source of this TCR beta chain is a study of shared clonotypes between healthy human individuals. Overall study: CD4 naive and CD4 memory each took three plates per donor, while CD8 naive took two and CD8 memory one. Study conclusions and caveats: Some naive CD4 clonotypes, roughly 4.5%, turned up in common across a handful of donors. Depth of sequencing was expected to influence donor clonotype sharing.

A word on this clone: What it binds is not known.

Assay used: immunoSEQ multiplex PCR; TCRdb lists only in-frame clones, some missing. The sample lists millions of clones; 90% to 95% were seen once. The germline gives CDR1 MNHNS, CDR2 SASEGT. With V trimmed by 4 bases and J by 6 bases, 5 bases remained unmatched. The CDR3 totals 14 residues. The sequencing input was naive CD4+ T cells from PBMCs. The subset: CD45RA+ positively selected. The rearrangement links TRBV6-1 to TRBJ2-2, with TRBD1 matching over 7 bases. The receptor was derived from a man aged 18-30 years in good health. Some clones in this sample may be carry-over from other donors' samples. The CDR3 is CASSVVQGAGELFF. The CDR3, as DNA: TGTGCCAGCAGTGTCGTGCAGGGGGCCGGGGAGCTGTTTTTT.